This entry is about one TCR beta chain. V lost 5 bases to trimming and J lost 1 base, with 8 bases between them. Germline CDR1 reads MNHEY; CDR2 reads SVGAGI. This CDR3 is built from 13 residues. This entry belongs to a study of shared clonotypes between healthy human individuals. Investigators divided CD4+ cells into CD45RA+ naive and CD45RA-negative memory subsets. Every subset had its genomic DNA shared out evenly among several immunoSEQ plates. Libraries were prepared by immunoSEQ multiplex PCR; TCRdb keeps only in-frame clonotypes and omits some of them. In the table there are over 700,000 clones, over 60% of which are singletons.

The chain recombines TRBV6-5 with TRBJ2-5, with unresolved D. The sample taken for sequencing was memory CD4+ T cells sorted from blood. Stated subset: CD45RA-negative fraction. This clonotype was obtained from a woman aged 30 to 39 in good health. The CDR3: CASSNDVQETQYF. CDR3 coding DNA: TGTGCCAGCAGTAATGACGTCCAAGAGACCCAGTACTTC.